The clone carrying this T cell receptor beta chain was detected a few times. The target antigen is unknown. The sequencing template was cDNA reverse transcribed from extracted RNA. Profiling relied on immunoSEQ multiplex PCR, and the TCRdb table lists in-frame clones only, not all of them. Among about 290,000 clones listed, 58% were seen once. V was clipped by 4 bases and J by 2 bases; unmatched bases: 9. The CDR3 sequence is 17 residues long. CDR1 and CDR2 from the germline V gene are MGHRA and YSYEKL. This entry belongs to a study of CD8+ T cells in alopecia areata. General study findings and limits: Between patients, shared TCR sequences were less clear than in mice. This was possibly due in part to HLA diversity in the patient population.

Treatment defined: oral pan-JAK inhibitor, 5-10 mg twice daily. Those with alopecia areata gave lesional scalp punch biopsies and peripheral blood. The genes are TRBV4-1 and TRBJ2-7, with 12 bases identical to TRBD1. This sequence was found in a human donor with alopecia areata. Sequences were derived from CD4+ T cells sorted from blood, sampled at week 24, from a patient treated with tofacitinib. The CDR3 protein is CASSPVVGQGATYEQYF. The CDR3 DNA reads TGCGCCAGCAGCCCAGTGGTGGGACAGGGGGCAACCTACGAGCAGTACTTC.